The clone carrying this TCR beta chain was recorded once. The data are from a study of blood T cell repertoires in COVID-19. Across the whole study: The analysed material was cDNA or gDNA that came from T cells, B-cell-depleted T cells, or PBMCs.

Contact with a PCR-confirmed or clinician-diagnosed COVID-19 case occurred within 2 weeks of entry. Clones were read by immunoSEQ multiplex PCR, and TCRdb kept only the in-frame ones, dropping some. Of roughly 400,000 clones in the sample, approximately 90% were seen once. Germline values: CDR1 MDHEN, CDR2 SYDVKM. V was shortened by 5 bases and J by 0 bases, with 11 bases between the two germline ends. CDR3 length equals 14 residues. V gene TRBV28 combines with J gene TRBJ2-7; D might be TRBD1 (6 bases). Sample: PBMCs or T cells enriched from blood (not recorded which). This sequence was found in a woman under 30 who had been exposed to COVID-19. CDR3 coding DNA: TGTGCCAGCAGTCGCTACAGGGACTCCTACGAGCAGTACTTC. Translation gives CASSRYRDSYEQYF.